This is a list of T cell receptor beta chains from one sample in a study of CD8+ T cells in alopecia areata. Here immunoSEQ multiplex PCR was the method, and the copy in TCRdb shows in-frame clones only, minus some. Among roughly 200,000 clones listed, roughly 62% were seen once. The sample here was CD8+ T cells sorted from blood, taken at week 24, from a patient treated with tofacitinib. The receptors were gathered from a human donor with alopecia areata. The CDR3 runs from the conserved cysteine through the conserved F or W. D genes are given only for firm matches. Clone size appears in some rows only: once, few, many, or a class for an expanded clone.

.	TRBJ2-7	.	TRBV12-5	CASGGSYEQYF	TGTGCTAGTGGGGGTTCCTACGAGCAGTACTTC
TRBD1	TRBJ1-2	few	TRBV14	CASSQYTGGFGYTF	TGTGCCAGCAGCCAATATACAGGGGGCTTTGGCTACACCTTC
TRBD2	TRBJ2-7	.	TRBV5-1	CASSTGGTSYEQYF	TGCGCCAGCAGCACCGGGGGGACCTCCTACGAGCAGTACTTC
.	TRBJ2-1	.	TRBV7-9	CASSLLGGYNEQFF	TGTGCCAGCAGCCTACTCGGGGGCTACAATGAGCAGTTCTTC
.	TRBJ2-7	.	TRBV29-1	CSVEGKGRNRYEQYF	TGCAGCGTTGAAGGGAAGGGACGTAATCGTTACGAGCAGTACTTC
.	TRBJ1-5	.	TRBV5-6	CASSFGTHNQPQHF	TGTGCCAGCAGCTTTGGGACTCACAATCAGCCCCAGCATTTT
.	TRBJ2-7	.	TRBV25-1	CASRGTYEQYF	TGTGCCAGCAGGGGAACCTACGAGCAGTACTTC
.	TRBJ2-1	.	TRBV4-1	CASSQDSSQFF	TGCGCCAGCAGCCAAGATTCCTCCCAGTTCTTC
.	TRBJ2-5	.	TRBV27	CASSDIPRTRGETQYF	TGTGCCAGCAGTGATATCCCCCGGACTAGGGGGGAGACCCAGTACTTC
TRBD2	TRBJ2-1	.	TRBV30	CAYTSGVDNEQFF	TGTGCCTACACTAGCGGGGTCGACAATGAGCAGTTCTTC
.	TRBJ1-2	.	TRBV15	CATSDGAAYGYTF	TGTGCCACCAGTGATGGGGCAGCCTATGGCTACACCTTC
.	TRBJ2-5	.	TRBV5-1	CASSPRQESYQETQYF	TGCGCCAGCAGCCCACGACAGGAATCGTACCAAGAGACCCAGTACTTC
.	TRBJ2-3	few	TRBV7-9	CASSPTDTQYF	TGTGCCAGTAGTCCTACAGATACGCAGTATTTT
.	TRBJ1-1	many	TRBV7-9	CASSLILTEAFF	TGTGCCAGCAGCTTAATTCTGACTGAAGCTTTCTTT
.	TRBJ2-4	.	TRBV11-3	CASSLQSNPKNIQYF	TGTGCCAGCAGCTTACAAAGTAATCCCAAAAACATTCAGTACTTC
TRBD1	TRBJ1-2	.	TRBV29-1	CSVDGTGAVIYGYTF	TGCAGCGTGGACGGGACAGGGGCAGTAATCTATGGCTACACCTTC
.	TRBJ2-1	.	TRBV5-1	CASSGAGPNEQFF	TGCGCCAGCAGCGGGGCAGGACCCAATGAGCAGTTCTTC
.	TRBJ1-4	few	TRBV27	CASSLSPATTNEKLFF	TGTGCCAGCAGTTTATCTCCAGCTACAACTAATGAAAAACTGTTTTTT
.	TRBJ2-7	.	TRBV27	CASSFVSGYEQYF	TGTGCCAGCAGTTTCGTCAGTGGCTACGAGCAGTACTTC
TRBD1	TRBJ2-7	few	TRBV7-8	CASSGPRTGRLSSYEQYF	TGTGCCAGCAGTGGACCTAGGACAGGGAGACTTAGCTCCTACGAGCAGTACTTC
.	TRBJ1-6	.	TRBV13	CASSSQGLSGSYNSPLHF	TGTGCCAGCAGCTCACAGGGTTTATCAGGCTCCTATAATTCACCCCTCCACTTT
.	TRBJ2-1	.	TRBV5-1	CASSSGGYPSYNEQFF	TGCGCCAGCAGCTCTGGGGGGTACCCATCCTACAATGAGCAGTTCTTC
.	TRBJ1-1	.	TRBV14	CASSQVAAEAFF	TGTGCCAGCAGCCAAGTGGCGGCTGAAGCTTTCTTT
TRBD1	TRBJ2-7	.	TRBV29-1	CSASTGTVLYEQYF	TGCAGCGCATCGACCGGGACAGTGTTATACGAGCAGTACTTC
.	TRBJ1-1	few	TRBV29-1	CSAGGGVTEAFF	TGCAGCGCAGGTGGGGGTGTCACTGAAGCTTTCTTT
.	TRBJ2-2	.	TRBV2	CASSEALQGIGTGELFF	TGTGCCAGCAGTGAAGCGCTTCAGGGTATCGGCACCGGGGAGCTGTTTTTT
.	TRBJ2-2	.	TRBV18	CASSLTYTGELFF	TGTGCCAGCTCACTGACTTACACCGGGGAGCTGTTTTTT
.	TRBJ2-2	.	TRBV7-3	CASSSEAWATGELFF	TGTGCCAGCAGTTCGGAGGCGTGGGCCACCGGGGAGCTGTTTTTT
.	TRBJ1-6	.	TRBV7-6	CASSLDDAGSPLHF	TGTGCCAGCAGCTTGGACGACGCGGGTTCACCCCTCCACTTT